The 19 T cell receptor beta chains below all came from one sample that was sequenced in a study of cytomegalovirus exposure and HLA in healthy donors (dated by TCRdb to about 2017). The library was produced with the immunoSEQ multiplex PCR assay. The multiplex PCR relied on a mix of 60 forward primers for TCR Vbeta segments and 13 reverse primers for TCR Jbeta segments. This is the immuneACCESS table as TCRdb keeps it, with only in-frame sequences that have V and J called. A part of the clones is gone; compared with another copy, unresolved V genes explain less than half, and the rest is unexplained. For this sample there are roughly 160,000 clones; around four fifths appear just once. The ten most abundant clones make up approximately 1.2% of the sample. Material: PBMCs. These receptors originate from a boy aged 2 to 10 in good health and CMV-seronegative.

J is TRBJ2-7 and V is TRBV10-3, with 8 bases that match TRBD1. The V segment lost 2 bases and the J segment 3 bases; nucleotides outside the gene matches: 3. The V gene's germline CDR1 is ENHRY and CDR2 SYGVKD. The CDR3 consists of 14 residues. CDR3: CAISEGQGGYEQYF. The DNA of the CDR3 is TGTGCCATCAGTGAGGGACAGGGTGGCTACGAGCAGTACTTC.

The gene calls are TRBV5-6 and TRBJ2-7; 10 nucleotides align to TRBD1. Germline V gene lookup returns CDR1 SGHDT and CDR2 YYEEEE. This CDR3 is built from 15 residues. The V and J ends lost 4 bases and 5 bases, in that order; junction bases with no gene match: 9. Here the CDR3 DNA reads TGTGCCAGCAGCGAACCGGGACAGGGGAGGAACGAGCAGTACTTC. This codes for CASSEPGQGRNEQYF.

The genes are TRBV6-1 and TRBJ2-4, with TRBD1 identical over 8 bases. The CDR3 is made up of 14 amino acids. Trimming removed 4 bases from V and 6 bases from J; junction bases left unmatched: 5. Germline lookup yields CDR1 MNHNS and CDR2 SASEGT. The DNA of the CDR3 is TGTGCCAGCAGTGCCGACAGGGGAGTAAACATTCAGTACTTC. This codes for CASSADRGVNIQYF.

The V call is TRBV29-1, the J call TRBJ2-1; the D gene is possibly TRBD2 (5 bases). Trimming took off 5 bases at V and 4 bases at J, with 9 bases between the two ends. Germline CDR1 SQVTM, CDR2 ANQGSEA. The CDR3 is 12 amino acids. CDR3 DNA sequence: TGCAGCGTTACCCGGACTTACAATGAGCAGTTCTTC. Protein product: CSVTRTYNEQFF.

The rearrangement links TRBV7-8 to TRBJ2-5, with 8 bases aligning to TRBD2. V shed 6 bases, J shed 2 bases, and the junction held 5 bases outside the gene matches. This CDR3 has 14 amino acids. Germline CDR1 and CDR2: SGHVS and FQNEAQ. The CDR3, as DNA: TGTGCCAGCAGTGCCCTAGCGGGTCAAGAGACCCAGTACTTC. Protein sequence: CASSALAGQETQYF. The whole variable domain, filled in from reference TRBV7-8 and TRBJ2-5, reads GAGVSQSPRYKVAKRGQDVALRCDPISGHVSLFWYQQALGQGPEFLTYFQNEAQLDKSGLPSDRFFAERPEGSVSTLKIQRTQQEDSAVYLCASSALAGQETQYFGPGTRLLVL.

This sequence joins TRBV6-5 and TRBJ1-2, with D unclear. CDR3 length: 11 amino acids. The V gene lost 6 bases and the J gene lost 4 bases, with 6 bases spanning the gap. CDR1 is MNHEY and CDR2 is SVGAGI in the germline V gene. The CDR3 DNA reads TGTGCCAGCAGCAACAGCTATGGCTACACCTTC. Translated, it gives CASSNSYGYTF.

This chain connects TRBV10-2 to TRBJ1-2, with 7 bases aligning to TRBD1. This CDR3 contains 13 residues. V shed 5 bases, J shed 5 bases, and the junction held 5 bases outside the gene matches. Germline assignment: CDR1 WSHSY and CDR2 SAAADI. The CDR3 nucleotides read TGCGCCAGCAGTTGGGACAGCGGGTATGGCTACACCTTC. The encoded protein is CASSWDSGYGYTF.

The chain couples TRBV7-2 to TRBJ2-3; D ambiguous. CDR1 is SGHTA and CDR2 is FQGNSA in the germline V gene. This CDR3 has 14 residues. V was pared by 4 bases and J by 2 bases, with 10 bases between. In DNA, the CDR3 is TGTGCCAGCAGCTCTAGAGTCTCCACAGATACGCAGTATTTT. This sequence encodes CASSSRVSTDTQYF.

The J gene is TRBJ1-4, the V gene TRBV7-9; weak D call: TRBD1 (6 bases). This CDR3 has 16 amino acids. The V end lost 1 base, the J end lost 3 bases, and 12 bases lay between the germline ends. CDR1 SEHNR and CDR2 FQNEAQ come from the germline V gene (reference sequence). DNA for the CDR3: TGTGCCAGCAGCTTAGTGCAGGGGCAGTCTAATGAAAAACTGTTTTTT. It yields the protein CASSLVQGQSNEKLFF.

The rearrangement uses TRBV30 and TRBJ2-3, with 7 bases lining up with TRBD2. V lost 0 bases, J lost 4 bases, and 4 bases stayed unmatched. CDR3 length: 14 residues. The germline V gene has CDR1 GTSNPN and CDR2 SVGIG (reference sequence). The CDR3 spells CAWSVRLAPDTQYF. The CDR3 DNA reads as TGTGCCTGGAGTGTACGACTAGCCCCAGATACGCAGTATTTT.

The V gene is TRBV15, the J gene TRBJ2-5, with 11 bases fitting TRBD2. Germline V gene data show CDR1 as LNHNV and CDR2 as YYDKDF (reference sequence). With V trimmed by 1 base and J by 5 bases, 6 bases remained unmatched. CDR3 length: 16 amino acids. The CDR3 DNA sequence: TGTGCCACCAGCAGAGTTAGCGGGGGGGCCGGGGAGACCCAGTACTTC. This encodes CATSRVSGGAGETQYF.

This chain links TRBV5-8 with TRBJ2-1, with TRBD2 as a possible D gene (6 bases). The CDR3 loop spans 14 amino acids. Germline CDR1 and CDR2: SGHTS and YDEGEE. V shed 3 bases and J shed 8 bases, with 15 bases lying between them. In DNA form, the CDR3 reads TGTGCCAGCAGCTCTTCCGGGACTCCAGATGAGCAGTTCTTC. Amino acids: CASSSSGTPDEQFF.

V is TRBV25-1 and J is TRBJ2-3; D is undetermined. The V end was cut by 6 bases, the J end by 2 bases, with 9 bases between. The CDR3 is 13 amino acids. Germline assignment: CDR1 MGHDK and CDR2 SYGVNS. CDR3 DNA sequence: TGTGCCAGCAGCCACACGTCCACAGATACGCAGTATTTT. Amino acids: CASSHTSTDTQYF.

J is TRBJ1-1 and V is TRBV28; no firm D call. V lost 1 base to trimming and J lost 4 bases, with 4 bases between them. The CDR3 covers 12 residues. From germline, CDR1 is MDHEN and CDR2 SYDVKM. CDR3 residues: CASSLSSTEAFF. DNA of the CDR3: TGTGCCAGCAGTTTATCGAGCACTGAAGCTTTCTTT.

This chain uses TRBV11-2 with TRBJ2-1; D ambiguous. The CDR3 sequence is 16 residues long. CDR1 SGHAT and CDR2 FQNNGV come from the germline V gene. V was pared by 2 bases and J by 2 bases, with 13 bases between. The CDR3: CASSLRRRPTYNEQFF. The CDR3 DNA reads TGTGCCAGCAGCTTAAGGAGAAGGCCAACCTACAATGAGCAGTTCTTC.

The chain employs TRBV18 and TRBJ2-7; 12 bases fit TRBD1. The germline gives CDR1 KGHSH, CDR2 LQKENI. V dropped 5 bases and J dropped 5; count of bases not matched to a gene: 1. The CDR3 covers 13 residues. The CDR3 sequence: CASSGDRGHEQYV. The DNA for the CDR3 is TGTGCCAGCTCAGGGGACAGGGGGCACGAGCAGTACGTC.

The chain uses TRBV11-2 and TRBJ1-1, with D possibly matching TRBD1 (5 bases). Trimming removed 3 bases from V and 4 bases from J, with 12 bases in between. Per the germline V gene, CDR1 is SGHAT and CDR2 is FQNNGV. The length of the CDR3 is 14 residues. CDR3 in DNA: TGTGCCAGCAGCTTGGAGGGGTGGGGCACTGAAGCTTTCTTT. Its protein is CASSLEGWGTEAFF.

CDR3: CASSFRTSGKYNEQFF. Written as DNA, the CDR3 is TGTGCCAGCAGCTTCAGGACTAGCGGCAAGTACAATGAGCAGTTCTTC. This chain joins TRBV9 and TRBJ2-1; 10 nucleotides match TRBD2. Germline lookup yields CDR1 SGDLS and CDR2 YYNGEE. This CDR3 region has 16 residues. Trimming removed 4 bases from V and 4 bases from J; junction bases left unmatched: 8.

This chain joins TRBV5-4 and TRBJ1-2, with TRBD1 identical over 7 bases. This CDR3 comprises 12 residues. The trim removed 4 bases at V and 5 bases at J, leaving 2 bases unmatched. Germline values: CDR1 SGHNT, CDR2 YYREEE (reference sequence). Here the CDR3 DNA reads TGTGCCAGCAGCCAGGGACAGTATGGCTACACCTTC. This encodes CASSQGQYGYTF.